The 12 T cell receptor beta chains below come from one sample, sequenced in a study of Graves' ophthalmopathy and Graves' hyperthyroidism. CDR3 regions of TCR beta were amplified from RNA transcripts. Investigators did first-round RT-PCR with HTBI primers, then second-round multiplex PCR. Each CDR3 protein is one row after TCRdb ran MiXCR on the multiplex PCR reads. The sample consists of hundreds of thousands of distinct CDR3 sequences, 22% of them appearing once. The sample comprised peripheral blood. These receptors were obtained from a woman under 30 with stable Graves' hyperthyroidism. Some clones in this sample may be carry-over from other donors' samples.

This clonotype has a count of ten or more. The V gene is TRBV2, the J gene TRBJ1-5; TRBD1 aligns across 8 bases. The CDR3 extends over 15 amino acids. Per germline, CDR1 SNHLY and CDR2 FYNNEI. V shed 4 bases and J 4 bases; nucleotides not matched to a gene: 6. The CDR3 DNA sequence: TGTGCCAGCAGTGGGGGGACAGGAACTAATCAGCCCCAGCATTTT. Protein product: CASSGGTGTNQPQHF.

This clonotype was found many times. The V call is TRBV6-2 or TRBV6-3, the J call TRBJ2-6; TRBD1 might be the D (6 bases). Trimming stripped 6 bases from V and 0 bases from J, with 18 bases between. The germline gives CDR1 MNHEY, CDR2 SVGEGT. The CDR3 has 18 residues. The CDR3 sequence is CASSQGPSSYSGANVLTF. CDR3 sequence (DNA): TGTGCCAGCAGCCAGGGGCCGTCCTCCTACTCTGGGGCCAACGTCCTGACTTTC.

This clonotype turned up a few times. The chain links TRBV6-1 to TRBJ2-7; TRBD1 might be the D (5 bases). Germline V gives CDR1 MNHNS, CDR2 SASEGT. The V end lost 6 bases, the J end lost 3 bases, and 15 bases lay between the germline ends. The CDR3 contains 14 residues. The CDR3 sequence: CASRGTRQIYEQYF. CDR3 DNA: TGTGCCAGCAGAGGAACCCGACAGATCTACGAGCAGTACTTC.

This rearrangement joins TRBV7-2 to TRBJ2-5, with a tentative D call TRBD1 (5 bases). Germline CDR1 and CDR2: SGHTA and FQGNSA. There are 13 residues in the CDR3. Trimming stripped 5 bases from V and 3 bases from J, with 10 bases between. The CDR3 bases are TGTGCCAGCAGCCACCCAGGGAAAGAGACCCAGTACTTC. It codes for CASSHPGKETQYF.

The sample holds many counts of this clonotype. The rearrangement joins TRBV12-3 or TRBV12-4 to TRBJ1-1; TRBD1 might be the D (6 bases). Deletions cut 7 bases from V and 2 bases from J, with 23 bases between. The CDR3 is 17 amino acids. The CDR3 DNA sequence: TGTGCCAGCACCCCAGTTAGGAAGGGACAATTTAACACTGAAGCTTTCTTT. Translation: CASTPVRKGQFNTEAFF.

The sample holds a few counts of this clonotype. This chain connects TRBV29-1 to TRBJ2-2; 7 nucleotides match TRBD1. There are 16 residues in the CDR3. The J segment lost 2 bases and the V segment lost 1 base, leaving 7 bases of the junction unmatched. Germline V CDR1 and CDR2: SQVTM, ANQGSEA. The CDR3 DNA sequence: TGCAGCGTTGAAGGGGGGACAGTCGGCAACACCGGGGAGCTGTTTTTT. Translation: CSVEGGTVGNTGELFF.

This rearrangement joins TRBV2 to TRBJ2-5; no reliable D call. The CDR3 spans 15 residues. V shed 4 bases and J shed 0 bases, with 12 bases lying between them. From germline, CDR1 is SNHLY and CDR2 FYNNEI. As DNA, the CDR3 is TGTGCCAGCAGTGCAAGGCCAGTGAACCAAGAGACCCAGTACTTC. It encodes CASSARPVNQETQYF.

This clonotype was observed a few times. V usage is TRBV6-4 and J usage is TRBJ2-2, with D hard to call. The germline gives CDR1 MRHNA, CDR2 SNTAGT. Trimming left V 4 bases short and J 7 bases short, with 13 bases between. CDR3 length: 14 amino acids. In nucleotides, the CDR3 is TGTGCCAGCAGTGTAAGCCCGGGTAACGGGGAGCTGTTTTTT. This encodes CASSVSPGNGELFF.

Ten or more counts support this clonotype. The chain is built from TRBV6-5 and TRBJ1-1, with D perhaps matching TRBD1 (6 bases). From germline, CDR1 is MNHEY and CDR2 SVGAGI. Between the trimmed V and J ends, which lost 0 bases and 5 bases, there was a span of 13 bases. CDR3 length: 15 amino acids. The CDR3 nucleotides read TGTGCCAGCAGTTACTCCTTCAGGGGTTTTACTGAAGCTTTCTTT. Protein sequence: CASSYSFRGFTEAFF.

The J gene is TRBJ2-7, the V gene TRBV11-2; D call uncertain. CDR3 length equals 13 residues. Between the trimmed V and J ends, which lost 4 bases and 3 bases, there was a span of 10 bases. Germline V CDR1 and CDR2: SGHAT, FQNNGV. The CDR3 bases are TGTGCCAGCAGCTCCCAGCTCGTCTACGAGCAGTACTTC. Amino acids: CASSSQLVYEQYF.

CDR3 bases: TGTGCCGCCGACAGGTCCTACGAGCAGTACTTC. This gives the protein CAADRSYEQYF. The gene calls are TRBV24-1 and TRBJ2-7, with D possibly being TRBD1 (6 bases). V gave up 12 bases and J gave up 1 base, with 9 bases separating them. Germline V gene lookup returns CDR1 KGHDR and CDR2 SFDVKD. The length of the CDR3 is 11 residues.

The chain combines TRBV30 with TRBJ1-1; D gene uncertain. Germline V gene data show CDR1 as GTSNPN and CDR2 as SVGIG (reference sequence). Trimming took off 2 bases at V and 0 bases at J, with 10 bases between the two ends. This CDR3 has 14 residues. DNA for the CDR3: TGTGCCTGGAGTACCACAGATTTGAACACTGAAGCTTTCTTT. Encoded protein: CAWSTTDLNTEAFF.